A selection of T cell receptor beta chains follows, all from one sample in a study of technical replicates of blood from a handful of donors. The data were produced by immunoSEQ multiplex PCR, yet TCRdb's version contains in-frame clones alone and is incomplete. The profile shows 55,000 to 80,000 clones, approximately 96% of them singletons. Sequencing was carried out using T cells isolated from PBMCs. The receptors derive from a human donor in good health. CDR3s include the opening cysteine and the closing phenylalanine or tryptophan. The D gene is left open where the match is weak. A clone size is listed for some rows: how often the clone was seen (once, few, many), or a class if it is expanded.

TRBD1	TRBJ2-7	NA	13	TRBV12-5	CASGLWDRAEQYF	TGTGCTAGTGGTTTGTGGGACAGGGCCGAGCAGTACTTC
TRBD1	TRBJ2-5	NA	14	TRBV5-6	CASSLANRGETQYF	TGTGCCAGCAGCTTGGCCAACAGGGGGGAGACCCAGTACTTC
TRBD1	TRBJ1-2	NA	15	TRBV7-9	CASSLLGQHMGGYTF	TGTGCCAGCAGCTTACTGGGACAGCACATGGGTGGCTACACCTTC
TRBD1	TRBJ2-3	NA	14	TRBV7-7	CASSEGAGTDTQYF	TGTGCCAGCAGCGAGGGGGCCGGGACAGATACGCAGTATTTT
TRBD1	TRBJ2-7	NA	14	TRBV5-4	CASSEMTGFYEQYF	TGTGCCAGCAGCGAAATGACAGGGTTCTACGAGCAGTACTTC
NA	TRBJ1-2	NA	13	TRBV6-5	CASSDRLNYGYTF	TGTGCCAGCAGTGACAGACTCAACTATGGCTACACCTTC
TRBD1	TRBJ2-7	NA	15	TRBV7-6	CASSSYGTGLDEQYF	TGTGCCAGCAGCAGTTACGGGACAGGGCTGGACGAGCAGTACTTC
TRBD1	TRBJ1-3	NA	15	TRBV18	CASSPDRFSGNTIYF	TGTGCCAGCTCACCGGACAGGTTCTCTGGAAACACCATATATTTT
NA	TRBJ2-2	NA	17	TRBV5-1	CASSLSVRGIDTGELFF	TGCGCCAGCAGCTTGTCGGTTAGGGGGATCGACACCGGGGAGCTGTTTTTT
NA	TRBJ2-1	NA	15	TRBV18	CASSPPVRGSNEQFF	TGTGCCAGCTCACCACCGGTTAGGGGTAGCAATGAGCAGTTCTTC
NA	TRBJ2-7	NA	14	TRBV6-1	CASSDRGISYEQYF	TGTGCCAGCAGTGACAGGGGAATCTCCTACGAGCAGTACTTC
NA	TRBJ1-5	NA	14	TRBV27	CASSLSSFSDPQHF	TGTGCCAGCAGTTTATCTTCCTTTTCAGATCCCCAGCATTTT
NA	TRBJ2-7	NA	17	TRBV7-8	CASSLAVGGPTLNEQYF	TGTGCCAGCAGCTTAGCGGTTGGCGGGCCCACTTTGAACGAGCAGTACTTC
TRBD1	TRBJ2-5	NA	19	TRBV27	CASGTRGQGVTIEQETQYF	TGTGCCAGCGGGACCCGTGGACAGGGAGTGACAATAGAACAAGAGACCCAGTACTTC
NA	TRBJ2-2	NA	13	TRBV15	CATSSLYTGELFF	TGTGCCACCAGCAGTCTATATACCGGGGAGCTGTTTTTT
NA	TRBJ2-1	NA	13	TRBV19	CASISPSYNEQFF	TGTGCCAGTATTAGCCCTTCCTACAATGAGCAGTTCTTC
NA	TRBJ1-2	NA	14	TRBV29-1	CSVEVSDRGVRYTF	TGCAGCGTTGAAGTATCGGACAGAGGGGTCCGCTACACCTTC
TRBD2	TRBJ2-1	NA	16	TRBV9	CASSVDFSGGVLEQFF	TGTGCCAGCAGCGTAGATTTCAGCGGGGGGGTTTTGGAGCAGTTCTTC
NA	TRBJ1-5	NA	13	TRBV30	CAWRQSSNQPQHF	TGTGCCTGGAGACAGAGTAGCAATCAGCCCCAGCATTTT
NA	TRBJ2-7	NA	14	TRBV6-5	CASSYRLRGYEQYF	TGTGCCAGCAGTTACCGGTTACGGGGTTACGAGCAGTACTTC
NA	TRBJ2-7	NA	15	TRBV19	CASSIERVGGYEQYF	TGTGCCAGTAGTATAGAGAGGGTCGGGGGCTACGAGCAGTACTTC
NA	TRBJ2-1	NA	13	TRBV11-3	CASSPLTGQSQFF	TGTGCCAGCAGCCCCCTAACGGGACAATCGCAGTTCTTC
NA	TRBJ2-7	NA	12	TRBV30	CAWSVRGVDQYF	TGTGCCTGGAGTGTACGAGGAGTGGATCAGTACTTC
NA	TRBJ1-1	NA	12	TRBV6-1	CAAIGGNTEAFF	TGTGCCGCGATCGGAGGGAACACTGAAGCTTTCTTT
NA	TRBJ1-2	NA	11	TRBV20-1	CSARQNYGYTF	TGCAGTGCTAGACAAAACTATGGCTACACCTTC
TRBD2	TRBJ2-1	NA	16	TRBV28	CASSSPASGSYNEQFF	TGTGCCAGCAGTTCCCCGGCTAGCGGGAGCTATAATGAGCAGTTCTTC
TRBD1	TRBJ1-5	NA	15	TRBV19	CASSWGGTGDQPQHF	TGTGCCAGTAGTTGGGGCGGGACAGGTGACCAGCCCCAGCATTTT
TRBD1	TRBJ1-1	NA	14	TRBV10-3	CAISNRGLDTEAFF	TGTGCCATCAGTAACAGGGGGCTCGACACTGAAGCTTTCTTT
NA	TRBJ2-2	once	14	TRBV9	CASSVGLGAGELFF	TGTGCCAGCAGCGTGGGGCTTGGGGCCGGGGAGCTGTTTTTT
TRBD2	TRBJ2-1	once	18	TRBV7-6	CASSPGLAGGGTYNEQFF	TGTGCCAGCAGCCCGGGACTAGCGGGAGGAGGGACCTACAATGAGCAGTTCTTC
TRBD1	TRBJ1-6	NA	15	TRBV5-1	CASSSGQGNNSPLHF	TGCGCCAGCAGCTCTGGACAGGGGAATAATTCACCCCTCCACTTT
TRBD1	TRBJ2-1	NA	13	TRBV10-3	CAVTGTGSNEQFF	TGTGCCGTCACCGGGACAGGGTCAAATGAGCAGTTCTTC
TRBD2	TRBJ2-7	NA	14	TRBV19	CASSWTSDRSEQYF	TGTGCCAGTAGTTGGACTAGCGATCGGAGCGAGCAGTACTTC
TRBD1	TRBJ1-1	NA	14	TRBV6-5	CASSYDRGPLEAFF	TGTGCCAGCAGTTACGACAGGGGCCCCCTTGAAGCTTTCTTT
NA	TRBJ2-4	NA	15	TRBV12-5	CASGLPEWRNNIQYF	TGTGCTAGTGGTTTGCCCGAATGGAGGAACAACATTCAGTACTTC
TRBD1	TRBJ2-5	NA	15	TRBV28	CASSHGTGAPETQYF	TGTGCCAGCAGTCATGGGACAGGGGCCCCAGAGACCCAGTACTTC
NA	TRBJ1-1	NA	18	TRBV5-1	CASSQYTLHSGERTEAFF	TGCGCCAGCAGCCAGTATACATTACATTCAGGGGAGCGGACTGAAGCTTTCTTT
TRBD2	TRBJ2-1	NA	15	TRBV7-9	CASSPTSGSYNEQFF	TGTGCCAGCAGCCCGACTAGCGGATCCTACAATGAGCAGTTCTTC
TRBD1	TRBJ1-5	NA	16	TRBV4-1	CASSQPTGTANQPQHF	TGCGCCAGCAGCCAACCAACCGGGACAGCAAATCAGCCCCAGCATTTT
TRBD1	TRBJ1-2	NA	16	TRBV5-4	CASSLYNRGGDYGYTF	TGTGCCAGCAGCTTGTACAACAGGGGAGGCGACTATGGCTACACCTTC
NA	TRBJ2-7	NA	12	TRBV29-1	CSVESSSYEQYF	TGCAGCGTTGAATCGAGTTCCTACGAGCAGTACTTC
NA	TRBJ2-1	NA	16	TRBV6-5	CASSYTREYPTNEQFF	TGTGCCAGCAGTTACACCCGGGAGTACCCTACCAATGAGCAGTTCTTC